This T cell receptor beta chain was sequenced for a study of T cells of healthy individuals listed by TCRdb under 2018. This clonotype appeared many times. This receptor's antigen is unknown. No base quality information exists; no much larger clone differs at one position. Library creation used 5' RACE. Sequencing was performed on an Illumina MiSeq. TCRdb cleaned the public reads at Q25 with fastp, built clones with MiXCR and kept in-frame beta chains. Each entry merges the rows of one CDR3 protein and shows their most common DNA and genes. Within this sample are 90,000 to 100,000 distinct CDR3 sequences, with approximately 16% of them counted one time only. In total, the top ten clones hold around 6.5% of the sample. The origin of this receptor is a human donor in good health.

The nucleotide sequence reads TGTGCCAGCAGCTTAGGACAGGCCACGAGGACCGGGGAGCTGTTTTTT. Its translation is CASSLGQATRTGELFF. This receptor chain uses TRBV7-3 and TRBJ2-2; 7 middle bases align to TRBD1. Clipping removes 2 bases from V and 5 bases from J, with 8 as the unmatched junction base count. The CDR3 runs 16 amino acids, cysteine and phenylalanine included. CDR3 DNA is the only sequence kept; it has 48 bases, read in frame from the first base. CDR1 and CDR2 were assigned from the germline V gene as SGHTA and FQGTGA.